Given below is one T cell receptor (beta chain) in context. The data originate from a study of T cell changes during pregnancy in multiple sclerosis. Between the trimmed V and J ends, which lost 0 bases and 5 bases, there was a span of 12 bases. Germline-derived CDR1 and CDR2 are SGHNT and YYREEE (reference sequence). CDR3 length: 15 amino acids. Clones were read by immunoSEQ multiplex PCR, and TCRdb kept only the in-frame ones, dropping some. Of tens of thousands of clones listed, approximately 96% are singletons. The sample consisted of peripheral blood, taken in the second trimester of pregnancy. The chain employs TRBV5-4 and TRBJ2-1; TRBD2 is a possible D gene (6 bases). The sequence was obtained from a female donor with multiple sclerosis, enrolled in a pregnancy study. The CDR3 loop reads CASSLAYGSHNEQFF. The CDR3 bases are TGTGCCAGCAGCTTGGCCTACGGGAGCCACAATGAGCAGTTCTTC.